Below are 7 T cell receptor beta chains sequenced from a single sample in a study of T cell repertoires in cytomegalovirus infection (dated by TCRdb to the late 2010s). Sequencing took place on an Illumina HiSeq 1500. The raw public reads went through TCRdb reprocessing: fastp at Q25, MiXCR clone calling, in-frame beta chains kept. Duplicate CDR3 protein sequences are folded into a single record with the most common DNA and genes. Recorded for this sample are tens of thousands of distinct CDR3 sequences; roughly a quarter of them occurred a single time. Together, the top ten hold about half of the sample. The sample's treatment or condition label, in plain terms: in vitro stimulation with specific CMV peptide epitopes to enrich CMV-specific T cells. Antigen specificity for these receptors is unknown. The sample consisted of CD8+ T cells from cultured PBMCs, taken from culture after CMV antigen stimulation. All receptors come from a human donor in good health (CMV status not recorded). Some clones in this sample may be carry-over from other donors' samples.

With regard to this clonotype: Compared with germline, one end of the junction differs, possibly owing to a read error. This chain joins TRBV9 and TRBJ2-3; 8 nucleotides align to TRBD2. From germline, CDR1 is SGDLS and CDR2 YYNGEE. This CDR3 contains 14 residues. In DNA form, the CDR3 reads TGCGCCATCTCCCGGGGGGGAGGGCCAGATACGCAGTATTTT. Residues: CAISRGGGPDTQYF.

This clonotype was detected many times. The gene calls are TRBV6-2 or TRBV6-3 and TRBJ2-1, with a possible D match to TRBD2 (5 bases). The germline V and J ends were trimmed by 5 bases and 3 bases, with 14 bases remaining between them. Per the germline V gene, CDR1 is MNHEY and CDR2 is SVGEGT. There are 15 residues in the CDR3. The CDR3: CASSPPTRGYNEQFF. CDR3 in DNA: TGTGCCAGCAGTCCACCTACCCGGGGCTACAATGAGCAGTTCTTC.

This rearrangement joins TRBV14 to TRBJ2-2; D gene unclear. The germline V and J ends were trimmed by 1 base and 2 bases, with 8 bases remaining between them. The CDR3 is 15 amino acids. Looked up from germline, CDR1 is SGHDN and CDR2 is FVKESK. DNA of the CDR3: TGTGCCAGCAGCCAAGTCCCATTCAACACCGGGGAGCTGTTTTTT. Translation: CASSQVPFNTGELFF.

The gene calls are TRBV19 and TRBJ2-2; the D is unclear. V lost 5 bases and J lost 1, with 8 bases in between. Germline assignment: CDR1 LNHDA and CDR2 SQIVND (reference sequence). This CDR3 has 14 amino acids. CDR3 region: CASSEWGNTGELFF. CDR3 in DNA: TGTGCCAGTAGTGAGTGGGGGAACACCGGGGAGCTGTTTTTT.

This clonotype has at least ten counts. The chain recombines TRBV11-2 with TRBJ2-2; D call uncertain. The germline V gene encodes CDR1 SGHAT and CDR2 FQNNGV. There are 15 residues in the CDR3. V dropped 4 bases and J dropped 4 bases, with 13 bases sitting between them. CDR3 in DNA: TGTGCCAGCAGCTCCCCAGCTGAGGTCACCGGGGAGCTGTTTTTT. This translates into CASSSPAEVTGELFF.

CDR3 sequence: CASSQDAETGQPQHF. Here the CDR3 DNA reads TGCGCCAGCAGCCAAGATGCGGAGACAGGTCAGCCCCAGCATTTT. The V and J genes are TRBV4-3 and TRBJ1-5; a weak D match, TRBD1 (6 bases). The CDR3 covers 15 residues. CDR1 and CDR2 (germline): LGHNA, YSLEER. With 0 bases removed from V and 6 bases from J, the gap between germline ends came to 12 bases.

This clonotype was seen a few times. The chain carries TRBV6-5 and TRBJ2-5; TRBD1 aligns across 7 bases. CDR1 MNHEY and CDR2 SVGAGI come from the germline V gene. The V and J ends lost 0 bases and 1 base, in that order; junction bases with no gene match: 2. The CDR3 spans 15 residues. CDR3 nucleotide sequence: TGTGCCAGCAGTTACTCAAGGGACAGCCAAGAGACCCAGTACTTC. It encodes CASSYSRDSQETQYF.